Presented here are 14 T cell receptor beta chains from one specimen sequenced in a study of long-term antiretroviral therapy in people with HIV. A v3.0 immunoSEQ assay was performed at survey level. TCRdb's table, derived via immunoSEQ multiplex PCR, lists solely in-frame clones and lacks some. The sample has about 28,000 clones, about 80% seen once. Here the sequenced sample was unsorted PBMCs, taken 0.3 years after starting antiretroviral therapy. All receptors derive from a middle-aged man with HIV.

The chain carries TRBV6-5 and TRBJ2-1; a weak D match, TRBD2 (6 bases). CDR1 and CDR2 (germline): MNHEY, SVGAGI. This CDR3 contains 15 residues. V dropped 0 bases and J dropped 1 base, with 7 bases sitting between them. The CDR3 region has the DNA TGTGCCAGCAGTTACTCGGCGGGGTCCTACAATGAGCAGTTCTTC. Its protein is CASSYSAGSYNEQFF.

The V gene is TRBV7-9, the J gene TRBJ1-5; 8 bases are shared with TRBD1. The CDR3 totals 16 residues. J gave up 2 bases and V 5 bases, and 8 bases lay outside the gene matches. The germline V gene encodes CDR1 SEHNR and CDR2 FQNEAQ (reference sequence). In DNA form, the CDR3 reads TGTGCCAGCAGCCCAGGGGCAGGGGGCGGCAATCAGCCCCAGCATTTT. Protein sequence: CASSPGAGGGNQPQHF.

The V and J genes are TRBV7-9 and TRBJ2-7, with D hard to call. This CDR3 has 15 amino acids. Trimming removed 6 bases at V and 1 base at J, with 16 bases between. The germline CDR1 and CDR2 sequences are SEHNR and FQNEAQ (reference sequence). The CDR3 region has the DNA TGTGCCAGCAGTACTCTGGGTACGACGTCCTACGAGCAGTACTTC. The encoded protein is CASSTLGTTSYEQYF.

V is TRBV6-5 and J is TRBJ1-6; TRBD1 aligns across 8 bases. The germline CDR1 and CDR2 sequences are MNHEY and SVGAGI. The J segment lost 10 bases and the V segment lost 7 bases, leaving 9 bases of the junction unmatched. The CDR3 contains 14 residues. The CDR3 DNA reads as TGTGCCAGCACTTTCGGACAGGGCGGATCACCCCTCCACTTT. This sequence encodes CASTFGQGGSPLHF.

This clone appeared a single time. At one end the junction does not follow the germline gene, possibly because of a read error. The chain couples TRBV28 to TRBJ2-2; 7 positions agree with TRBD2. The germline V gene encodes CDR1 MDHEN and CDR2 SYDVKM. This CDR3 comprises 14 residues. CDR3 region: CAGREGHNTGELFF. CDR3 coding DNA: TGTGCCGGCAGGGAGGGCCATAACACCGGGGAGCTGTTTTTT.

The count of this clone is one. This sequence joins TRBV5-4 and TRBJ1-3; no firm D call. This CDR3 is 13 amino acids long. From germline, CDR1 is SGHNT and CDR2 YYREEE (reference sequence). Trimming took off 2 bases at V and 7 bases at J, with 10 bases between the two ends. The CDR3 protein is CASSFDPGNTIYF. The CDR3, as DNA: TGTGCCAGCAGCTTTGATCCGGGCAACACCATATATTTT.

This clone was recorded once. The V gene is TRBV4-3, the J gene TRBJ2-1, with D unresolved. The CDR3 is 11 amino acids. Between the trimmed V and J ends, which lost 3 bases and 13 bases, there was a span of 10 bases. Germline lookup yields CDR1 LGHNA and CDR2 YSLEER. The CDR3 DNA reads as TGCGCCAGCAGCCAGGCCGGCCTTCAGTTCTTC. It yields the protein CASSQAGLQFF.

The V call is TRBV6-1, the J call TRBJ2-7; D is ambiguous. The CDR3 has 14 residues. Trimming took off 3 bases at V and 1 base at J, with 10 bases between the two ends. CDR1 and CDR2 from the germline V gene are MNHNS and SASEGT. CDR3 protein: CASSDRGPSYEQYF. The CDR3 nucleotides are TGTGCCAGCAGTGACAGAGGACCTTCCTACGAGCAGTACTTC.

The chain carries TRBV5-1 and TRBJ2-7, with D maybe TRBD1 (6 bases). CDR1 is SGHRS and CDR2 is YFSETQ in the germline V gene. Trimming removed 1 base from V and 2 bases from J, with 10 bases in between. The CDR3 contains 14 residues. The CDR3 bases are TGCGCCAGCAGCTTGAGTCAGGGGACCTACGAGCAGTACTTC. Translating gives CASSLSQGTYEQYF.

The V and J genes are TRBV14 and TRBJ2-5, with 11 bases fitting TRBD2. The germline V gene has CDR1 SGHDN and CDR2 FVKESK. The J segment lost 1 base and the V segment lost 4 bases, leaving 2 bases of the junction unmatched. The length of the CDR3 is 15 residues. This chain's CDR3 is CASSRLAGGQETQYF. CDR3 nucleotides: TGTGCCAGCAGCCGGCTAGCGGGGGGCCAAGAGACCCAGTACTTC.

The genes are TRBV10-3 and TRBJ1-4, with TRBD1 as a possible D gene (5 bases). Deletions cut 3 bases from V and 0 bases from J, with 14 bases between. In germline, CDR1 is ENHRY, CDR2 SYGVKD. The CDR3 consists of 17 residues. The CDR3: CAISEDDSSATNEKLFF. DNA for the CDR3: TGTGCCATCAGTGAAGACGACAGCTCTGCAACTAATGAAAAACTGTTTTTT.

The chain has TRBV6-5 and TRBJ2-3, with 7 bases aligning to TRBD1. V gave up 6 bases and J gave up 5 bases; unmatched junction bases: 5. The CDR3 has 13 amino acids. The germline CDR1 and CDR2 sequences are MNHEY and SVGAGI. CDR3 bases: TGTGCCAGCAGCTACAGGGGTAGAGATACGCAGTATTTT. This translates into CASSYRGRDTQYF.

Judged by abundance, this clone is medium-sized. The chain couples TRBV9 to TRBJ2-2, with no clear D. The CDR3 runs to 13 residues. Trimming stripped 0 bases from V and 5 bases from J, with 5 bases between. The germline V gene has CDR1 SGDLS and CDR2 YYNGEE. Here the CDR3 DNA reads TGTGCCAGCAGCGTAGGGGGAACCGGGGAGCTGTTTTTT. It codes for CASSVGGTGELFF. Drawing the rest from reference TRBV9 and TRBJ2-2, the complete variable domain is DSGVTQTPKHLITATGQRVTLRCSPRSGDLSVYWYQQSLDQGLQFLIQYYNGEERAKGNILERFSAQQFPDLHSELNLSSLELGDSALYFCASSVGGTGELFFGEGSRLTVL.

V usage is TRBV5-1 and J usage is TRBJ1-2; D gene unclear. This CDR3 has 15 amino acids. Germline lookup yields CDR1 SGHRS and CDR2 YFSETQ. Trimming removed 4 bases at V and 5 bases at J, with 18 bases between. The CDR3 sequence: CASSLTQGPNYGYTF. The CDR3 DNA reads as TGCGCCAGCAGCCTGACTCAAGGACCGAATTATGGCTACACCTTC.